The T cell receptor beta chain described here comes from a study of control samples from healthy donors and cancer patients. This CDR3 has 17 amino acids. V shed 0 bases and J 6 bases; nucleotides not matched to a gene: 12. Germline values: CDR1 SGDLS, CDR2 YYNGEE. Sequencing was performed with immunoSEQ multiplex PCR; in TCRdb, only in-frame clones are kept and a portion is missing. The sample has some 100,000 clones; over 85% are singletons. This chain links TRBV9 with TRBJ2-3; 8 bases agree with TRBD1. The sample comprised blood. This clonotype was obtained from a human donor in good health. The donor label of this sample is uncertain. The CDR3 DNA follows: TGTGCCAGCAGCGTAGATTGGACAGGGTCAGAGTCGGATACGCAGTATTTT. This codes for CASSVDWTGSESDTQYF.